These 10 T cell receptor beta chains share one sample of origin, sequenced in a study of monozygotic twins with inflammatory bowel disease. With the 5' RACE reads reprocessed, TCRdb shows one record per CDR3 protein and no DNA. This sample's table has roughly 320,000 distinct CDR3 sequences. The sample comprised blood. These receptor sequences come from a human donor with ulcerative colitis or Crohn's disease, or a healthy co-twin of an affected twin (not recorded which).

J is TRBJ2-7 and V is TRBV3-1; TCRdb's D call, TRBD1, is unchecked because there is no DNA. CDR1 and CDR2 from the germline V gene are LGHDT and YNNKEL (reference sequence). This CDR3 is 17 amino acids long. CDR3: CASSQARQLVRAAEQYF.

This chain links TRBV7-3 with TRBJ1-1. This CDR3 is 13 amino acids long. In germline, CDR1 is SGHTA, CDR2 FQGTGA. The CDR3 is CASSFQFSEGAFF.

This chain links TRBV4-3 with TRBJ2-3. The CDR3 runs 13 residues. Germline V gene sequence: CDR1 LGHNA, CDR2 YSLEER. Here the CDR3 reads CASSQALTDTQYF.

This chain links TRBV6-5 with TRBJ2-7; TCRdb calls TRBD1, which cannot be checked without DNA. CDR1 is MNHEY, CDR2 SVGAGI, per germline. This CDR3 comprises 14 residues. The CDR3 is CASSYATGSYEQYF.

The chain employs TRBV7-7 and TRBJ2-1. The CDR3 runs to 13 residues. Germline V gives CDR1 SSHAT, CDR2 FNYEAQ (reference sequence). The CDR3 sequence: CASSPVSDNEQFF. Using reference TRBV7-7 and TRBJ2-1 for the parts outside the CDR3, the full variable domain is GAGVSQSPRYKVTKRGQDVTLRCDPISSHATLYWYQQALGQGPEFLTYFNYEAQPDKSGLPSDRFSAERPEGSISTLTIQRTEQRDSAMYRCASSPVSDNEQFFGPGTRLTVL.

The chain is built from TRBV5-5 and TRBJ2-3; as DNA is missing, the TRBD2 call by TCRdb cannot be tested. The CDR3 extends over 14 amino acids. Germline V gene data show CDR1 as SGHKS and CDR2 as YYEKEE (reference sequence). CDR3 residues: CASSLGGGGDTQYF.

The V call is TRBV18, the J call TRBJ2-5; TCRdb calls TRBD2, which cannot be checked without DNA. Germline CDR1 KGHSH, CDR2 LQKENI. The CDR3 is 13 amino acids. The CDR3 sequence: CAGSPLEKETQYF.

The chain links TRBV6-5 to TRBJ2-7; TCRdb names TRBD1, which stays unverified in the absence of DNA. The CDR3 is 13 residues long. Germline lookup yields CDR1 MNHEY and CDR2 SVGAGI. The CDR3 protein is CASSYSYRKEQYF.

This chain joins TRBV7-2 and TRBJ1-6; TCRdb's D call, TRBD1, is unchecked because there is no DNA. CDR3 length equals 16 residues. Germline CDR1 reads SGHTA; CDR2 reads FQGNSA. CDR3 amino acids: CASSFGQGGNNSPLHF.

V gene TRBV3-1 combines with J gene TRBJ2-1. Looked up from germline, CDR1 is LGHDT and CDR2 is YNNKEL (reference sequence). The CDR3 runs to 17 residues. The CDR3 here is CASSQDMGFRSYNEQFF.